This TCR beta chain comes out of a study of T cell responses to AZD1222 COVID-19 vaccine. Study findings and constraints: In a largely white British group with more females than males, clonal diversity was possibly underestimated.

In regard to this clone: What it binds is unknown.

Method: immunoSEQ multiplex PCR; TCRdb's copy keeps in-frame clones and lacks some. The table has about 110,000 clones, 90% seen once. This CDR3 has 17 residues. The V and J ends lost 1 base and 4 bases respectively, with 20 bases between them. Germline values: CDR1 LGHNA, CDR2 YSLEER. The receptor was isolated from an adult who received the AZD1222 COVID-19 vaccine. The V call is TRBV4-3, the J call TRBJ2-7; weak D call: TRBD1 (5 bases). The sequencing used peripheral blood, collected 28 days after the second AZD1222 dose. The CDR3 DNA follows: TGCGCCAGCAGCCAAGGGTGGCTTCAGAACCCAGGGTACGAGCAGTACTTC. Amino acid sequence: CASSQGWLQNPGYEQYF.